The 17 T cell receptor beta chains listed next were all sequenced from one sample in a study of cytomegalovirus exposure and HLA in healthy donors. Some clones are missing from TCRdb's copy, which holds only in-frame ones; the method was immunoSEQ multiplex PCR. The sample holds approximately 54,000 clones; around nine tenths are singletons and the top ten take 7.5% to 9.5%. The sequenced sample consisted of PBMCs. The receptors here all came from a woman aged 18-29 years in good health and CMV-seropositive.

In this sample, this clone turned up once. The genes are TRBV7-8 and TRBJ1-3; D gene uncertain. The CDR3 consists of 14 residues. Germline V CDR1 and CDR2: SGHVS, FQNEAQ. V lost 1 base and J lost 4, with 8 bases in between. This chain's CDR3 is CASSLGGLGNTIYF. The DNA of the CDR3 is TGTGCCAGCAGCTTAGGAGGGTTAGGAAACACCATATATTTT.

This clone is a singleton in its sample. The CDR3 loop reads CASSTGLAGEQYF. CDR3 nucleotides: TGTGCCAGTAGTACGGGACTAGCGGGCGAGCAGTACTTC. This chain connects TRBV19 to TRBJ2-7, with 12 positions matching TRBD2. The CDR3 sequence is 13 residues long. In germline, CDR1 is LNHDA, CDR2 SQIVND (reference sequence). The J segment lost 6 bases and the V segment lost 4 bases, leaving 1 base of the junction unmatched.

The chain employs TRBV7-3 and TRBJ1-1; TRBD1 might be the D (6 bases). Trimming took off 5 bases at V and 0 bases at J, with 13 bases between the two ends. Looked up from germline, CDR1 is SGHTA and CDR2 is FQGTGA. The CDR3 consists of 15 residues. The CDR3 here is CASSLSGEMNTEAFF. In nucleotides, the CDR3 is TGTGCCAGCAGCCTATCAGGGGAGATGAACACTGAAGCTTTCTTT.

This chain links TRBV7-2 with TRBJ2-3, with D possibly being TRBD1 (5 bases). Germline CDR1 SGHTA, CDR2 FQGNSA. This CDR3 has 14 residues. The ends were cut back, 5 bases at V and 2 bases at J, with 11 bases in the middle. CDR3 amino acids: CASSPTGATDTQYF. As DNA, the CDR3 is TGTGCCAGCAGCCCTACAGGAGCCACAGATACGCAGTATTTT.

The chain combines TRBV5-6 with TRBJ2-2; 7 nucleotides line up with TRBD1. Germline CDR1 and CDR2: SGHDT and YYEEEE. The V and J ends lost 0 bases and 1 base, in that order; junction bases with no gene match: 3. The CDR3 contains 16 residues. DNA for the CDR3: TGTGCCAGCAGCTTGGTTGACAGGGTGAACACCGGGGAGCTGTTTTTT. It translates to CASSLVDRVNTGELFF.

CDR3 nucleotide sequence: TGTGCCAGCAGCCAAGCCTCAGTCGCCTCCTACGAGCAGTACTTC. Amino acid sequence: CASSQASVASYEQYF. The chain has TRBV4-2 and TRBJ2-7; no definite D call. The V end lost 1 base, the J end lost 0 bases, and 10 bases lay between the germline ends. Germline assignment: CDR1 LGHNA and CDR2 YNFKEQ. CDR3 length equals 15 residues.

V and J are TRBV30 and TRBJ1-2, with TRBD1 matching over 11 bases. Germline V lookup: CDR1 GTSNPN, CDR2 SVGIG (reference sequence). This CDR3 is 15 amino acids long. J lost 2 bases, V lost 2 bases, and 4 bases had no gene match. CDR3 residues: CAWSLGTGGNYGYTF. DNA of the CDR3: TGTGCCTGGAGTTTAGGGACAGGGGGAAACTATGGCTACACCTTC.

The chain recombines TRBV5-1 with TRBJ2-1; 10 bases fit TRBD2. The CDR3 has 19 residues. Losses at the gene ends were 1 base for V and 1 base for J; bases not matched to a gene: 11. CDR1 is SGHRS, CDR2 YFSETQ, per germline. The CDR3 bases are TGCGCCAGCAGCTTGCTGCCTCGGGTACTAGCGGGGTCCTACAATGAGCAGTTCTTC. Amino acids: CASSLLPRVLAGSYNEQFF. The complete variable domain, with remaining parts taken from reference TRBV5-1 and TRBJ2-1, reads KAGVTQTPRYLIKTRGQQVTLSCSPISGHRSVSWYQQTPGQGLQFLFEYFSETQRNKGNFPGRFSGRQFSNSRSEMNVSTLELGDSALYLCASSLLPRVLAGSYNEQFFGPGTRLTVL.

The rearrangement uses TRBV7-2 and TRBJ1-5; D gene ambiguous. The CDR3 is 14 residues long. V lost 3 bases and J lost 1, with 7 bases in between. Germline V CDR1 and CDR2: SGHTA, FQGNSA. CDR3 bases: TGTGCCAGCAGCTTTAGCGGGAGCAATCAGCCCCAGCATTTT. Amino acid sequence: CASSFSGSNQPQHF.

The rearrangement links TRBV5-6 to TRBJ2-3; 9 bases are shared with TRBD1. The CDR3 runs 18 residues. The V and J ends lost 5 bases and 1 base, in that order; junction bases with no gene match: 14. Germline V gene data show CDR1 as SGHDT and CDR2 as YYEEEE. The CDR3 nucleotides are TGTGCCAGCAGGTTCACCCGAGGGACAGGGTTGCGCACAGATACGCAGTATTTT. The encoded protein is CASRFTRGTGLRTDTQYF.

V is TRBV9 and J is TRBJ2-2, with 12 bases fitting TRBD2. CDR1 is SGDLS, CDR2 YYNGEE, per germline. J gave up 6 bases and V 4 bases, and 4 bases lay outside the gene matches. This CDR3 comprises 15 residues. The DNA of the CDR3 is TGTGCCAGCAGCTCTAGCGGGGGGGCACCCGGGGAGCTGTTTTTT. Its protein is CASSSSGGAPGELFF.

This chain's CDR3 is CASSLALDVSGNTEAFF. The CDR3 coding sequence is TGTGCCAGCAGCTTAGCGCTCGACGTTTCGGGGAACACTGAAGCTTTCTTT. This chain connects TRBV7-6 to TRBJ1-1; the D is unclear. Germline CDR1 SGHVS, CDR2 FNYEAQ. The V end was cut by 0 bases, the J end by 1 base, with 15 bases between. The CDR3 spans 17 residues.

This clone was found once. CDR3 coding DNA: TGTGCCAGTAGCCCAGCGGGGGGGAGCTCCTACGAGCAGTACTTC. Its translation: CASSPAGGSSYEQYF. This chain links TRBV19 with TRBJ2-7; 10 bases are a match to TRBD2. This CDR3 has 15 residues. The V gene end was trimmed by 6 bases and the J gene end by 0 bases; junction bases not matched to a gene: 5. In germline, CDR1 is LNHDA, CDR2 SQIVND (reference sequence).

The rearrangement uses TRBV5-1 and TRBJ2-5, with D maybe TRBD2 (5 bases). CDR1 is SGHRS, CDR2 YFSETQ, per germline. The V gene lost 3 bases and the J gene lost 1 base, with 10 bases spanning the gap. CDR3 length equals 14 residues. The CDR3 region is CASSWIGVQETQYF. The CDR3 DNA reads TGCGCCAGCAGCTGGATCGGGGTCCAAGAGACCCAGTACTTC.

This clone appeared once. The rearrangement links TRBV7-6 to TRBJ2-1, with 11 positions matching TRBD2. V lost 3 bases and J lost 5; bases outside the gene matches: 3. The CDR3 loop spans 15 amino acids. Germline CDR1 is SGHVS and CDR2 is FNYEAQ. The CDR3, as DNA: TGTGCCAGCAGCTTGGGACTAGCGGTTAACAATGAGCAGTTCTTC. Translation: CASSLGLAVNNEQFF. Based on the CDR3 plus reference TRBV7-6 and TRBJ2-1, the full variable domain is GAGVSQSPRYKVTKRGQDVALRCDPISGHVSLYWYRQALGQGPEFLTYFNYEAQQDKSGLPNDRFSAERPEGSISTLTIQRTEQRDSAMYRCASSLGLAVNNEQFFGPGTRLTVL.

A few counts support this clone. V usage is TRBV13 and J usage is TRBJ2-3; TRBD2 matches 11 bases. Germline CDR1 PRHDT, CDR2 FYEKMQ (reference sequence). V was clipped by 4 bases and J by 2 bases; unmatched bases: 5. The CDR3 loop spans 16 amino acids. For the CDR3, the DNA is TGTGCCAGCAGCTCCGAACTAGCGGGGGCCACAGATACGCAGTATTTT. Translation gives CASSSELAGATDTQYF.

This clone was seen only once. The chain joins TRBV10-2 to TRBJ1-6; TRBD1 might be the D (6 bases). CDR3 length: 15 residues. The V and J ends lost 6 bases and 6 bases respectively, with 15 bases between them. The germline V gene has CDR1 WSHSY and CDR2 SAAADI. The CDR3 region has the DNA TGCGCCAGCAGACCCGCCGGGACAACTAATTCACCCCTCCACTTT. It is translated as CASRPAGTTNSPLHF.